This is a list of T cell receptor beta chains from one sample in a study of shared clonotypes between healthy human individuals. The method was immunoSEQ multiplex PCR; TCRdb's version includes in-frame clones alone and lacks a portion of them. The profile covers millions of clones, with roughly 93% appearing a single time and roughly 0.36% taken by the ten largest. The material sequenced was naive CD4+ T cells from PBMCs. The receptors derive from a young man in good health. Some clones in this sample may be carry-over from other donors' samples. CDR3s include the opening cysteine and the closing phenylalanine or tryptophan. A D gene is named only where the DNA matches it firmly. Some rows have no size entry. The others give once, few or many, or a class for an expanded clone.

>NA|16|TRBJ1-1|TRBV19|NA
TGTGCCAGTAGTATTATCGGGGGGCCAGGTAACACTGAAGCTTTCTTT
CASSIIGGPGNTEAFF
>NA|15|TRBJ2-1|TRBV5-1|NA
TGCGCCAGCACGTTGGCGGGCCGCGGTGGCGATGAGCAGTTCTTC
CASTLAGRGGDEQFF
>TRBD2|16|TRBJ2-1|TRBV7-3|once
TGTGCCAGCAGCTTAGGGACTAGCGGGCTACACAATGAGCAGTTCTTC
CASSLGTSGLHNEQFF
>NA|14|TRBJ1-1|TRBV7-3|NA
TGTGCCAGCAGCTTAGGGAATGCGAACACTGAAGCTTTCTTT
CASSLGNANTEAFF
>NA|13|TRBJ2-4|TRBV28|NA
TGTGCCAGCATCAGCTCCCGAGGAGACATTCAGTACTTC
CASISSRGDIQYF
>NA|12|TRBJ1-1|TRBV6-5|NA
TGTGCCAGCAGGGAGATGAACACTGAAGCTTTCTTT
CASREMNTEAFF
>NA|13|TRBJ1-1|TRBV27|NA
TGTGCCAGCAGTTACAAAGAGAACACTGAAGCTTTCTTT
CASSYKENTEAFF
>TRBD1|15|TRBJ2-2|TRBV6-5|NA
TGTGCCAGCACTTACAGGGGGCGCATAGCCGGGGAGCTGTTTTTT
CASTYRGRIAGELFF
>NA|14|TRBJ2-1|TRBV9|NA
TGTGCCAGCAGCCGAGGGGGGTTCTACAATGAGCAGTTCTTC
CASSRGGFYNEQFF
>NA|14|TRBJ2-7|TRBV18|NA
TGTGCCAGCTCACCCCCTTATTTATCCTACGAGCAGTACTTC
CASSPPYLSYEQYF
>TRBD1|15|TRBJ2-7|TRBV6-1|NA
TGTGCCAGCAGTGATTATGGCAAGGGGGCGAACGAGCAGTACTTC
CASSDYGKGANEQYF
>NA|18|TRBJ1-1|TRBV2|NA
TGTGCCAGCAGGACCCAGCGAGACAGAGGGTTTAGGAACACTGAAGCTTTCTTT
CASRTQRDRGFRNTEAFF
>NA|16|TRBJ2-7|TRBV28|NA
TGTGCCAGCAGTTTTAGTGGGGGCTCAAACTCCTACGAGCAGTACTTC
CASSFSGGSNSYEQYF
>NA|15|TRBJ2-5|TRBV10-2|NA
TGCGCCAGCAGTTCTTCCGGGACGGAGGGCGAGACCCAGTACTTC
CASSSSGTEGETQYF
>TRBD2|16|TRBJ2-7|TRBV15|NA
TGTGCCACCAGCAGAGATAGCCTAGCGGAGTACTACGAGCAGTACTTC
CATSRDSLAEYYEQYF
>NA|16|TRBJ1-5|TRBV28|NA
TGTGCCAGCAGGGGGCCTCTAAGTGGCGGAGGTCAGCCCCAGCATTTT
CASRGPLSGGGQPQHF
>NA|12|TRBJ2-2|TRBV5-4|NA
TGTGCCAGCAGCTTCAACACCGGGGAGCTGTTTTTT
CASSFNTGELFF
>TRBD2|15|TRBJ2-5|TRBV19|once
TGTGCCAGTAGTATAGAGCTAGCGGCCCAAGAGACCCAGTACTTC
CASSIELAAQETQYF
>NA|14|TRBJ2-7|TRBV5-4|NA
TGTGCCAGCAGCCCCGGGACATTTTTCTACGAGCAGTACTTC
CASSPGTFFYEQYF
>NA|13|TRBJ2-2|TRBV7-3|NA
TGTGCCAGCAGCCCAACCCCGACCGGGGAGCTGTTTTTT
CASSPTPTGELFF
>NA|13|TRBJ2-5|TRBV7-9|NA
TGTGCCAGCAGCCAGACGGCCCTTAGGACCCAGTACTTC
CASSQTALRTQYF
>NA|16|TRBJ1-5|TRBV6-1|NA
TGTGCCAGCAGTGAACGGGGCAGGGGAGCGGATCAGCCCCAGCATTTT
CASSERGRGADQPQHF
>TRBD1|15|TRBJ1-5|TRBV27|NA
TGTGCCAGCAGGGGGGGACAGGGTTTGCGTCAGCCCCAGCATTTT
CASRGGQGLRQPQHF
>NA|13|TRBJ2-3|TRBV29-1|NA
TGCAGCGGGGACACCCCTGGTACAGATACGCAGTATTTT
CSGDTPGTDTQYF
>TRBD1|15|TRBJ1-4|TRBV10-3|NA
TGTGCCATCAGTGAGAGACAGGGACCTAATGAAAAACTGTTTTTT
CAISERQGPNEKLFF
>NA|15|TRBJ2-7|TRBV7-9|NA
TGTGCCAGCAGCTTTTTGGAGGGACTGACCTACGAGCAGTACTTC
CASSFLEGLTYEQYF
>TRBD2|14|TRBJ2-7|TRBV18|NA
TGTGCCAGCTCAGAAACTAGCGGGAGGGACGAGCAGTACTTC
CASSETSGRDEQYF